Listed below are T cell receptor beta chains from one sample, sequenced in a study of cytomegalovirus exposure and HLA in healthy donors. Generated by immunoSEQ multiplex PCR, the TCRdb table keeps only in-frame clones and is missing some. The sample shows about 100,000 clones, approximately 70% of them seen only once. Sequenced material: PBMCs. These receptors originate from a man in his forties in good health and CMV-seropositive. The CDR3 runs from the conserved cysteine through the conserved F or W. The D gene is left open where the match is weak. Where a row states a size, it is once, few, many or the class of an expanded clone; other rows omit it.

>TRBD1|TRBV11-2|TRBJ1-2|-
CASSLMAGTGYGYTF
TGTGCCAGCAGCTTAATGGCCGGGACAGGGTATGGCTACACCTTC
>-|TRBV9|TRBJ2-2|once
CASSVEADGELFF
TGTGCCAGCAGCGTAGAGGCGGACGGGGAGCTGTTTTTT
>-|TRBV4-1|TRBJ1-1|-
CASSPGPSGRGAFF
TGCGCCAGCAGCCCTGGGCCATCCGGCCGTGGGGCTTTCTTT
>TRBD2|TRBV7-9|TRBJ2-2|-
CASRTTREGVTGELFF
TGTGCCAGCAGGACGACCCGGGAGGGCGTAACCGGGGAGCTGTTTTTT
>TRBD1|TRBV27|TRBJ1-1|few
CASSQRQGSSAFF
TGTGCCAGCAGTCAAAGACAGGGATCATCCGCTTTCTTT
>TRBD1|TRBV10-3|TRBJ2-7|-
CAIENRDRGYEQYF
TGTGCCATTGAAAACCGGGACAGGGGTTACGAGCAGTACTTC
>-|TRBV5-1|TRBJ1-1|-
CASSLGAGTEAFF
TGCGCCAGCAGCTTGGGCGCGGGCACTGAAGCTTTCTTT
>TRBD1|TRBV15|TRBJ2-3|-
CATSESGTGGTDTQYF
TGTGCCACCAGCGAATCCGGAACAGGGGGCACAGATACGCAGTATTTT
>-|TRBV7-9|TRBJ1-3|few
CASSPGQTKGNTIYF
TGTGCCAGCAGCCCAGGACAGACCAAAGGAAACACCATATATTTT
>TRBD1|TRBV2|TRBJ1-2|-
CASTTSVRGHNYGYTF
TGTGCCAGCACTACCTCGGTTAGGGGGCACAACTATGGCTACACCTTC
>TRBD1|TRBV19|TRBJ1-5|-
CASSPGTGSQPQHF
TGTGCCAGTAGCCCAGGGACAGGGAGTCAGCCCCAGCATTTT
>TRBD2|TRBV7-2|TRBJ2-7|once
CASSTTHRTSGGRQYF
TGTGCCAGCAGCACTACCCACAGGACTAGCGGGGGCCGGCAGTACTTC
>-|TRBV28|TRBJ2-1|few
CASSRQDNEQFF
TGTGCCAGCAGTAGACAGGACAATGAGCAGTTCTTC
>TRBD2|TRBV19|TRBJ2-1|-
CASTFWTSGVYNEQFF
TGTGCCAGTACCTTCTGGACTAGCGGGGTCTACAATGAGCAGTTCTTC
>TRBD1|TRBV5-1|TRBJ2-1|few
CASSLGGQGAGNEQFF
TGCGCCAGCAGCTTGGGAGGACAGGGGGCAGGGAATGAGCAGTTCTTC
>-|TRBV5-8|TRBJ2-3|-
CASSLRERSSTDTQYF
TGTGCCAGCAGCTTAAGGGAGCGGTCTAGCACAGATACGCAGTATTTT
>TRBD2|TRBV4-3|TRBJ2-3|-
CASSQVWTSGGGTQYF
TGCGCCAGCAGCCAAGTTTGGACTAGCGGGGGGGGTACGCAGTATTTT
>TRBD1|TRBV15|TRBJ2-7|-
CATSGLRQGTYEQYF
TGTGCCACCAGCGGCCTCAGACAGGGTACCTACGAGCAGTACTTC
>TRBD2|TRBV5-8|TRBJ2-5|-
CASSLRTSEKETQYF
TGTGCCAGCAGCTTGAGGACTAGCGAGAAAGAGACCCAGTACTTC
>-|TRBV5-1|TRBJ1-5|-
CASSLVGGSNQPQHF
TGCGCCAGCAGCTTGGTGGGGGGTAGCAATCAGCCCCAGCATTTT
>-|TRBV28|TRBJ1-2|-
CASSSWLLRDTGGYGYTF
TGTGCCAGCAGTTCATGGTTGTTGAGGGACACCGGTGGCTATGGCTACACCTTC
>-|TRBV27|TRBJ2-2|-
CASSYRRVGTGELFF
TGTGCCAGCAGTTATCGCAGGGTAGGCACCGGGGAGCTGTTTTTT
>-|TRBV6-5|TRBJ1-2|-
CASSLIPFGGYTF
TGTGCCAGCAGCTTGATCCCTTTCGGTGGCTACACCTTC
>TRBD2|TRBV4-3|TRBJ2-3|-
CASSQELAGATQYF
TGCGCCAGCAGCCAAGAACTAGCGGGAGCTACGCAGTATTTT
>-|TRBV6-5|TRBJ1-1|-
CASSYSRLNVGEAFF
TGTGCCAGCAGTTACTCGAGACTGAATGTAGGTGAAGCTTTCTTT
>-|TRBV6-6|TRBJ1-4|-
CASRKGVKLFF
TGTGCCAGCAGGAAGGGGGTAAAACTGTTTTTT
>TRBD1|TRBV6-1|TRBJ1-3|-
CASIGQGTRTIYF
TGTGCCAGCATTGGACAGGGCACACGCACCATATATTTT
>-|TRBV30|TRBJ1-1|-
CAWGRNLNTEAFF
TGTGCCTGGGGGAGGAATTTGAACACTGAAGCTTTCTTT
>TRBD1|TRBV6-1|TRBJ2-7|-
CASSDTFETGGYEQYF
TGTGCCAGCAGTGATACCTTTGAGACAGGGGGCTACGAGCAGTACTTC